The next 25 T cell receptor beta chains were all read from a single sample in a study of neoadjuvant anti-PD-1 for oral cavity cancer. Using immunoSEQ multiplex PCR, the repertoire was profiled, and TCRdb retains in-frame clones only, with some absent. The sample lists some 16,000 clones; about three fifths were seen once. The sequences come from PBMCs, collected before nivolumab (anti-PD-1) treatment. These TCRs come from a person between 40 and 85 years old with oral cavity squamous cell carcinoma.

V and J are TRBV18 and TRBJ1-4; TRBD1 aligns across 7 bases. After removal of 5 bases from V and 3 bases from J, the junction contained 3 bases not matched to a gene. In germline, CDR1 is KGHSH, CDR2 LQKENI. There are 14 residues in the CDR3. CDR3 sequence: CASSTDRPNEKLFF. The CDR3 DNA sequence: TGTGCCAGCTCAACGGACAGGCCTAATGAAAAACTGTTTTTT.

The V and J genes are TRBV9 and TRBJ2-1; the match to TRBD1 covers 10 bases. Germline V gene data show CDR1 as SGDLS and CDR2 as YYNGEE. This CDR3 has 16 residues. The trim removed 4 bases at V and 4 bases at J, leaving 8 bases unmatched. CDR3 protein: CASSPRQGAVYNEQFF. The CDR3 DNA reads as TGTGCCAGCAGCCCCCGACAGGGGGCGGTTTACAATGAGCAGTTCTTC.

The genes are TRBV28 and TRBJ1-1; 8 nucleotides agree with TRBD1. The CDR3 is 17 amino acids. Germline V gene lookup returns CDR1 MDHEN and CDR2 SYDVKM. With 5 bases clipped from V and 4 bases from J, the junction kept 15 bases outside the gene matches. The CDR3 DNA is TGTGCCAGCAGTCCCCCAGGGGGCGGGCAAGGTGGCACTGAAGCTTTCTTT. It specifies CASSPPGGGQGGTEAFF.

This chain links TRBV6-1 with TRBJ1-5; D gene unclear. CDR1 and CDR2 (germline): MNHNS, SASEGT. V lost 6 bases to trimming and J lost 0 bases, with 12 bases between them. The CDR3 runs to 15 residues. As DNA, the CDR3 is TGTGCCAGCAGGAGACTGTCAGATAGCAATCAGCCCCAGCATTTT. The encoded protein is CASRRLSDSNQPQHF.

The rearrangement links TRBV6-6 to TRBJ2-3; the match to TRBD2 covers 10 bases. Trimming removed 5 bases from V and 1 base from J; junction bases left unmatched: 3. Per the germline V gene, CDR1 is MNHNY and CDR2 is SVGAGI (reference sequence). The CDR3 totals 15 residues. The CDR3 DNA follows: TGTGCCAGCAGTATTGGGACTAGCGGCACAGATACGCAGTATTTT. It codes for CASSIGTSGTDTQYF.

This chain uses TRBV5-6 with TRBJ2-5; the match to TRBD2 covers 14 bases. The J segment lost 5 bases and the V segment lost 0 bases, leaving 0 bases of the junction unmatched. The CDR3 covers 15 residues. Germline CDR1 is SGHDT and CDR2 is YYEEEE. The CDR3 coding sequence is TGTGCCAGCAGCTTGGGACTAGCGGGAGGGGAGACCCAGTACTTC. This encodes CASSLGLAGGETQYF.

V and J are TRBV11-3 and TRBJ2-1, with D perhaps TRBD2 (5 bases). The CDR3 runs 12 residues. Germline-derived CDR1 and CDR2 are SGHNT and YENEEA. V shed 8 bases and J shed 3 bases, with 8 bases lying between them. This chain's CDR3 is CASGRGYNEQFF. The CDR3 bases are TGTGCCAGCGGGAGAGGCTACAATGAGCAGTTCTTC.

This clone was observed a single time. In DNA, the CDR3 is TGTGCCAGCAGCTTAACAGGGGGTTACAATCAGCCCCAGCATTTT. Translated, it gives CASSLTGGYNQPQHF. The gene calls are TRBV7-8 and TRBJ1-5, with 8 bases matching TRBD1. The CDR3 is 15 amino acids. CDR1 and CDR2 from the germline V gene are SGHVS and FQNEAQ. With V trimmed by 2 bases and J by 3 bases, 3 bases remained unmatched.

This clone was seen just once. This sequence joins TRBV7-9 and TRBJ2-1, with D possibly TRBD1 on 5 matching bases. This CDR3 has 16 amino acids. Germline V CDR1 and CDR2: SEHNR, FQNEAQ (reference sequence). Trimming cost V 1 base and J 1 base, with 11 bases left between them. CDR3 sequence (DNA): TGTGCCAGCAGCTTAGTACAGGCTGTTTCCTACAATGAGCAGTTCTTC. It is translated as CASSLVQAVSYNEQFF.

The chain links TRBV6-5 to TRBJ2-3, with D perhaps being TRBD1 or TRBD2 (5 bases each). V gave up 0 bases and J gave up 3 bases, with 10 bases separating them. Germline CDR1 is MNHEY and CDR2 is SVGAGI. The CDR3 is 15 amino acids. CDR3 sequence: CASSYSGTGTDTQYF. The CDR3 nucleotides read TGTGCCAGCAGTTACTCGGGGACGGGGACAGATACGCAGTATTTT.

The V and J genes are TRBV5-1 and TRBJ1-1; D not certain. Germline CDR1 SGHRS, CDR2 YFSETQ. Trimming took 1 base from V and 2 from J, leaving 6 bases between them. The CDR3 runs to 13 residues. This CDR3 reads CASSLQYNTEAFF. In DNA form, the CDR3 reads TGCGCCAGCAGCTTGCAGTACAACACTGAAGCTTTCTTT.

The gene calls are TRBV7-8 and TRBJ1-4, with unresolved D. The CDR3 sequence is 15 residues long. CDR1 and CDR2 (germline): SGHVS, FQNEAQ. The V and J ends lost 4 bases and 0 bases respectively, with 9 bases between them. The CDR3 bases are TGTGCCAGCAGCTCAAACAGCGCAACTAATGAAAAACTGTTTTTT. Encoded protein: CASSSNSATNEKLFF. The full variable domain, in which reference TRBV7-8 and TRBJ1-4 provide the parts outside the CDR3, is GAGVSQSPRYKVAKRGQDVALRCDPISGHVSLFWYQQALGQGPEFLTYFQNEAQLDKSGLPSDRFFAERPEGSVSTLKIQRTQQEDSAVYLCASSSNSATNEKLFFGSGTQLSVL.

This clone was seen only once. The chain has TRBV5-6 and TRBJ2-7; 12 bases match TRBD1. The CDR3 covers 15 residues. With 2 bases clipped from V and 5 bases from J, the junction kept 5 bases outside the gene matches. CDR1 and CDR2 (germline): SGHDT, YYEEEE. The CDR3 DNA sequence: TGTGCCAGCAGCTTTCTCGGGACAGGGGGCAACGAGCAGTACTTC. It specifies CASSFLGTGGNEQYF.

This clone was seen only once. This chain uses TRBV6-6 with TRBJ1-2; D remains unclear. Trimming stripped 0 bases from V and 8 bases from J, with 16 bases between. The CDR3 spans 15 residues. The germline CDR1 and CDR2 sequences are MNHNY and SVGAGI (reference sequence). CDR3 loop: CASSYSDSPLGGYTF. The CDR3 DNA reads TGTGCCAGCAGTTACTCGGATTCCCCCCTCGGGGGCTACACCTTC.

The gene calls are TRBV4-1 and TRBJ2-1; D possibly corresponds to TRBD1 (6 bases). The germline V gene encodes CDR1 MGHRA and CDR2 YSYEKL. CDR3 size: 14 residues. The V end lost 0 bases, the J end lost 9 bases, and 12 bases lay between the germline ends. The CDR3, as DNA: TGCGCCAGCAGCCAAGACAGCAGGGGATCTGAGCAGTTCTTC. Its protein is CASSQDSRGSEQFF.

The gene calls are TRBV5-5 and TRBJ2-3, with 10 bases matching TRBD2. CDR1 SGHKS and CDR2 YYEKEE come from the germline V gene (reference sequence). This CDR3 has 16 residues. With 4 bases clipped from V and 2 bases from J, the junction kept 7 bases outside the gene matches. In nucleotides, the CDR3 is TGTGCCAGCAGCCCTAGGACTAGCGGATACACAGATACGCAGTATTTT. The encoded protein is CASSPRTSGYTDTQYF.

The CDR3 here is CASSLGSNTEAFF. CDR3 bases: TGTGCCAGCAGCTTAGGCAGTAACACTGAAGCTTTCTTT. The chain links TRBV7-9 to TRBJ1-1; D remains ambiguous. From germline, CDR1 is SEHNR and CDR2 FQNEAQ (reference sequence). CDR3 length: 13 amino acids. Trimming shortened V by 1 base and J by 2 bases, and 5 bases separated the two germline ends.

J is TRBJ2-7 and V is TRBV5-6; D is unresolved. Germline lookup yields CDR1 SGHDT and CDR2 YYEEEE. V was clipped by 3 bases and J by 3 bases, with 10 bases between them. CDR3 length: 13 residues. This CDR3 reads CASSWTPDYEQYF. The DNA of the CDR3 is TGTGCCAGCAGCTGGACCCCAGACTACGAGCAGTACTTC. Together with reference TRBV5-6 and TRBJ2-7, the CDR3 gives the full variable domain: DAGVTQSPTHLIKTRGQQVTLRCSPKSGHDTVSWYQQALGQGPQFIFQYYEEEERQRGNFPDRFSGHQFPNYSSELNVNALLLGDSALYLCASSWTPDYEQYFGPGTRLTVT.

This clone has only a few counts. The chain joins TRBV5-1 to TRBJ1-4; 10 positions match TRBD1. V was clipped by 4 bases and J by 7 bases; unmatched bases: 4. Germline CDR1 reads SGHRS; CDR2 reads YFSETQ. The CDR3 has 14 residues. CDR3 in amino acids: CASSRDRGGEKLFF. CDR3 nucleotide sequence: TGCGCCAGCAGCCGGGACAGGGGAGGTGAAAAACTGTTTTTT.

The genes are TRBV29-1 and TRBJ2-1; 7 bases match TRBD2. Looked up from germline, CDR1 is SQVTM and CDR2 is ANQGSEA. CDR3 length equals 14 residues. The chain's CDR3 is CSFNLAAIYNEQFF. Here the CDR3 DNA reads TGCAGTTTTAACCTAGCGGCCATCTACAATGAGCAGTTCTTC.

The rearrangement joins TRBV7-8 to TRBJ2-5; TRBD1 matches at 7 bases. Germline CDR1 reads SGHVS; CDR2 reads FQNEAQ. CDR3 size: 12 residues. V dropped 2 bases and J dropped 12; count of bases not matched to a gene: 6. This CDR3 reads CASSLSQGLEYF. CDR3 sequence (DNA): TGTGCCAGCAGCTTATCACAGGGGCTCGAGTACTTC.

V usage is TRBV19 and J usage is TRBJ2-1; 9 nucleotides agree with TRBD2. Germline CDR1 LNHDA, CDR2 SQIVND (reference sequence). The CDR3 is made up of 14 amino acids. Trimming at V came to 5 bases and at J to 5 bases, leaving 4 bases not matched to a gene. The DNA for the CDR3 is TGTGCCAGTAGTTGGTCTAGCGGGAACAATGAGCAGTTCTTC. It yields the protein CASSWSSGNNEQFF.

The chain carries TRBV28 and TRBJ1-5; TRBD1 agrees at 8 bases. Looked up from germline, CDR1 is MDHEN and CDR2 is SYDVKM. This CDR3 contains 14 residues. J lost 2 bases, V lost 6 bases, and 3 bases had no gene match. CDR3 loop: CASRTQGGNQPQHF. The DNA of the CDR3 is TGTGCCAGCAGGACACAGGGGGGCAATCAGCCCCAGCATTTT.

This rearrangement joins TRBV10-3 to TRBJ1-5, with TRBD1 as a possible D gene (6 bases). CDR1 is ENHRY and CDR2 is SYGVKD in the germline V gene. Trimming removed 2 bases from V and 11 bases from J, with 19 bases in between. This CDR3 has 15 amino acids. The chain's CDR3 is CAISETQTGPPAQHF. CDR3 sequence (DNA): TGTGCCATCAGTGAGACTCAGACAGGCCCACCGGCCCAGCATTTT.

The CDR3 coding sequence is TGTGCCAGCAGTCGTCCGGGATGCTACGAGCAGTACTTC. This gives the protein CASSRPGCYEQYF. The chain has TRBV6-9 and TRBJ2-7; a possible D gene is TRBD2 (5 bases). The V end was cut by 5 bases, the J end by 3 bases, with 11 bases between. The germline V gene encodes CDR1 MNHGY and CDR2 SVAAGI. The CDR3 loop spans 13 amino acids.